A selection of T cell receptor beta chains follows, all from one sample in a study of T-cell memory formation after mild COVID-19. MiXCR, applied by TCRdb to the 5' RACE reads, yields one record per CDR3 protein. This sample has 450,000 to 650,000 distinct CDR3 sequences, with approximately 18% found just once. The sequenced material came from PBMCs or a T cell subset sorted from them (not recorded which). These receptors all stem from an adult woman who had mild COVID-19 (a few samples of this study predate the infection). Cell type and time point are not known. CDR3s include the opening cysteine and the closing phenylalanine or tryptophan. The D gene is left open where the match is weak. Clone size is not always given. Where it is, it says once, few, many or a class for expanded clones.

j_gene	d_gene	abundance	v_gene	CDR3nt	CDR3aa
TRBJ2-1	TRBD1	.	TRBV7-8	TGTGCCAGCAGCCGAGACAGGGTACTCAATGAGCAGTTCTTC	CASSRDRVLNEQFF
TRBJ2-3	.	few	TRBV7-9	TGTGCCAGCAAAAGGGACAGCACAGATACGCAGTATTTT	CASKRDSTDTQYF
TRBJ1-2	.	.	TRBV9	TGTGCCAGCAGCGCCCGCGACTATGGCTACACCTTC	CASSARDYGYTF
TRBJ2-5	.	.	TRBV2	TGTGCCAGCGGGGCTCTATTCCAAGAGACCCAGTACTTC	CASGALFQETQYF
TRBJ2-1	.	few	TRBV20-1	TGCAGTCCGCTAGCTTACAACAATGAGCAGTTCTTC	CSPLAYNNEQFF
TRBJ1-2	.	.	TRBV5-6	TGTGCCAGCAGCGACCCTATATATGGCTACACCTTC	CASSDPIYGYTF
TRBJ1-2	.	.	TRBV20-1	TGCAGTGCTAGCGCGACAGGCACTAACTATGGCTACACCTTC	CSASATGTNYGYTF
TRBJ2-1	.	few	TRBV5-6	TGTGCCAGCAGCTCAGATAACAATGAGCAGTTCTTC	CASSSDNNEQFF
TRBJ2-7	TRBD1	.	TRBV4-2	TGTGCCAGCAGCCAAGAGGACAGGGGGCTCTACGAGCAGTACTTC	CASSQEDRGLYEQYF
TRBJ2-3	.	many	TRBV7-2	TGTGCCAGCAGCTACCGTAGGGGGGGAGGGCCGTCAGATACGCAGTATTTT	CASSYRRGGGPSDTQYF
TRBJ2-1	.	.	TRBV7-9	TGTGCCAGCAGCTTAGATCGAGCGGGTGAGCAGTTCTTC	CASSLDRAGEQFF
TRBJ1-2	.	.	TRBV4-3	TGCGCCAGCAGCCAAGGAGGCGGTCTCTGGGGCTACACCTTC	CASSQGGGLWGYTF
TRBJ2-1	TRBD2	few	TRBV7-9	TGTGCCAGCAGCTCGTCCGACCGGCTAGCGGGGGGGTGGGTCCCACAGAGTGAGCAGTTCTTC	CASSSSDRLAGGWVPQSEQFF
TRBJ1-3	.	.	TRBV24-1	TGTGCCACCAGCACTTCAGGAGACTCTGGAAACACCATATATTTT	CATSTSGDSGNTIYF